Listed here are 2 T cell receptor beta chains from one sample, sequenced in a study of shared clonotypes between healthy human individuals. Measured with immunoSEQ multiplex PCR; TCRdb has only the in-frame clones, and not every one. The table shows 650,000 to 750,000 clones, with roughly 70% occurring only once. Sequences were obtained from memory CD4+ T cells sorted from blood. Subset of the sample: CD45RA-negative fraction. The receptors come from a woman aged 25 to 39 in good health.

This chain connects TRBV4-2 to TRBJ2-7; the match to TRBD1 covers 8 bases. Germline lookup yields CDR1 LGHNA and CDR2 YNFKEQ. The junction had 13 bases not matched to a gene; V was cut back by 1 base and J by 5 bases. The CDR3 runs 17 residues. The CDR3 protein is CASSQVAPGQGFHEQYF. Here the CDR3 DNA reads TGTGCCAGCAGCCAAGTTGCCCCAGGACAGGGATTCCACGAGCAGTACTTC.

This rearrangement joins TRBV11-2 to TRBJ2-7; 8 positions match TRBD2. V lost 0 bases to trimming and J lost 3 bases; unmatched junction nucleotides: 7. CDR3 length: 16 amino acids. Germline V gives CDR1 SGHAT, CDR2 FQNNGV. CDR3 nucleotide sequence: TGTGCCAGCAGCTTAGATGCTATGGGACTAGACTACGAGCAGTACTTC. It is translated as CASSLDAMGLDYEQYF.